These 17 T cell receptor beta chains were sequenced from one sample in a study of tumor-infiltrating lymphocytes in primary liver carcinoma. Out of unsorted whole blood came the blood RNA, and germline DNA was extracted as well. cDNA specific to TCR beta was made from 450 to 650 ng of total RNA, with a constant-region primer employed for priming. Slightly modified ARM-PCR with three nested multiplex PCR rounds yielded TCR beta libraries. Researchers ran the first two PCR rounds for about 11 cycles each with TRBV1-TRBV30 forward primers and a C-beta reverse primer. TCRdb re-called the multiplex PCR reads with MiXCR, one entry per CDR3 protein. The sample lists about 330,000 distinct CDR3 sequences, 65% occurring once. The material sequenced was peripheral blood. Receptors were obtained from a man aged 35 to 55 with primary liver carcinoma and hepatitis B virus infection.

With regard to this clonotype: With a much larger clone just one base away, this may be a read error. The conserved closing phenylalanine or tryptophan is absent in this CDR3, likely reflecting a read error. The genes are TRBV12-3 or TRBV12-4 and TRBJ2-7; 8 nucleotides align to TRBD1. This CDR3 region has 14 residues. V trimming: 6 bases; J trimming: 3 bases; junction bases outside the gene matches: 7. The CDR3 spells CASSARDRYYEQYY. The CDR3 DNA is TGTGCCAGCAGCGCTCGGGACAGGTACTACGAGCAGTACTAC.

As regards this clonotype: At one of its ends the junction is not consistent with the germline gene, which may arise from a read error. The V call is TRBV11-2, the J call TRBJ1-1; a possible D gene is TRBD1 (5 bases). Germline values: CDR1 SGHAT, CDR2 FQNNGV. The CDR3 extends over 12 amino acids. The CDR3 DNA sequence: TGTGCCAGCAGCGCAATGGGACCTAGCCCCTTTTTT. Translated: CASSAMGPSPFF. The full variable domain, in which reference TRBV11-2 and TRBJ1-1 provide the parts outside the CDR3, is EAGVAQSPRYKIIEKRQSVAFWCNPISGHATLYWYQQILGQGPKLLIQFQNNGVVDDSQLPKDRFSAERLKGVDSTLKIQPAKLEDSAVYLCASSAMGPSPFFGQGTRLTVV.

This sequence joins TRBV11-2 and TRBJ2-1; D gene unclear. The CDR3 totals 13 residues. CDR1 is SGHAT and CDR2 is FQNNGV in the germline V gene. The V and J ends lost 0 bases and 8 bases respectively, with 8 bases between them. The CDR3 DNA sequence: TGTGCCAGCAGCTTAGATCTAGTGGATGAGCAGTTCTTC. It is translated as CASSLDLVDEQFF.

This clonotype occurred many times. V and J are TRBV2 and TRBJ2-7; TRBD2 matches 12 bases. The length of the CDR3 is 14 residues. V shed 6 bases and J 3 bases; nucleotides not matched to a gene: 3. Per the germline V gene, CDR1 is SNHLY and CDR2 is FYNNEI. For the CDR3, the DNA is TGTGCCAGCAGGCGACTAGCGGGAGACTACGAGCAGTACTTC. It is translated as CASRRLAGDYEQYF.

The chain has TRBV7-9 and TRBJ2-1, with 8 nucleotides matching TRBD2. The CDR3 has 16 residues. Unmatched junction bases numbered 11, after V lost 5 bases and J lost 5 bases. The germline CDR1 and CDR2 sequences are SEHNR and FQNEAQ (reference sequence). CDR3 amino acids: CASSPSTSGENNEQFF. The CDR3 region has the DNA TGTGCCAGCAGCCCCAGCACTAGCGGAGAGAACAATGAGCAGTTCTTC.

This clonotype was seen repeatedly, ten times or more. This chain joins TRBV29-1 and TRBJ2-3; D is unclear. The CDR3 contains 14 residues. Trimming removed 6 bases at V and 0 bases at J, with 13 bases between. CDR1 SQVTM and CDR2 ANQGSEA come from the germline V gene. The CDR3 sequence: CSVDDWSSTDTQYF. DNA for the CDR3: TGCAGCGTGGACGACTGGTCTAGCACAGATACGCAGTATTTT.

The chain recombines TRBV6-2 or TRBV6-3 with TRBJ2-7, with D hard to call. Trimming took 10 bases from V and 7 from J, leaving 14 bases between them. The CDR3 has 11 amino acids. Germline lookup yields CDR1 MNHEY and CDR2 SVGEGT. The CDR3 bases are TGTGCCAACAGAGTATTGGGGGAGCAGTACTTC. Protein sequence: CANRVLGEQYF.

The chain employs TRBV5-1 and TRBJ2-6; D is possibly TRBD1 (5 bases). CDR1 SGHRS and CDR2 YFSETQ come from the germline V gene. CDR3 length equals 17 residues. V was cut by 5 bases and J by 0 bases, with 15 bases left in between. The CDR3 DNA follows: TGCGCCAGCAGAAATGAAAGGGGCCTCTCTGGGGCCAACGTCCTGACTTTC. This codes for CASRNERGLSGANVLTF.

This clonotype appeared once. CDR3 coding DNA: TGTGCCAGCAGCAACCTGGAAGGGAGCTACGAGCAGTACTTC. Translation gives CASSNLEGSYEQYF. V gene TRBV6-2 or TRBV6-3 combines with J gene TRBJ2-7; D is perhaps TRBD2 (5 bases). This CDR3 is built from 14 residues. The V gene's germline CDR1 is MNHEY and CDR2 SVGEGT. Trimming stripped 6 bases from V and 3 bases from J, with 15 bases between.

This clonotype has just a few counts. The rearrangement links TRBV5-1 to TRBJ2-7, with D perhaps TRBD2 (6 bases). Germline loops: CDR1 SGHRS, CDR2 YFSETQ. The CDR3 is made up of 14 amino acids. Trimming shortened V by 4 bases and J by 2 bases, and 13 bases separated the two germline ends. Written as DNA, the CDR3 is TGCGCCAGCAGCCCGCCTAGCGCTACCTACGAGCAGTACTTC. This translates into CASSPPSATYEQYF.

This clonotype is medium-sized (0.01 to 0.1%) in the sample. CDR3 sequence: CASSQGFTGPNQPQHF. In DNA, the CDR3 is TGTGCCAGCAGCCAGGGGTTTACGGGGCCCAATCAGCCCCAGCATTTT. The chain carries TRBV11-2 and TRBJ1-5, with D possibly being TRBD1 (6 bases). Between the trimmed V and J ends, which lost 5 bases and 3 bases, there was a span of 17 bases. CDR1 and CDR2 (germline): SGHAT, FQNNGV. The CDR3 totals 16 residues.

A word on this clonotype: One base away lies a much larger clone, so this may be a sequencing read error. The rearrangement uses TRBV4-1 and TRBJ2-3; tentative D call: TRBD2 (5 bases). In germline, CDR1 is MGHRA, CDR2 YSYEKL. This CDR3 region has 15 residues. The DNA for the CDR3 is TGCGCCAACAGCCAGAGCGGTACTAACACAGATACGCAGTATTTT. Protein product: CANSQSGTNTDTQYF.

About this clonotype itself: An end of the junction differs from the germline gene, which may be a read error. The chain links TRBV11-2 to TRBJ1-6; D gene ambiguous. Germline-derived CDR1 and CDR2 are SGHAT and FQNNGV. CDR3 length: 14 amino acids. The DNA of the CDR3 is TGTGCCAGCAGCTTCGCCAACCCTAATTCACCTCTCCACTTT. Residues: CASSFANPNSPLHF.

Points on this clonotype: One end of the junction is discordant with germline, which a read error may explain. This chain joins TRBV28 and TRBJ1-5, with D uncertain. Germline CDR1 reads MDHEN; CDR2 reads SYDVKM. CDR3 length: 13 amino acids. In DNA form, the CDR3 reads TGTGGCAGCAGTCAGGACCATAATCAGCCCCAGCATTTT. The encoded protein is CGSSQDHNQPQHF.

Comment on this clonotype: Being one base from a much bigger clone, this may be a read error. V is TRBV4-1 and J is TRBJ2-7; D gene ambiguous. The V and J ends lost 6 bases and 6 bases respectively, with 15 bases between them. The CDR3 runs to 13 residues. CDR1 and CDR2 (germline): MGHRA, YSYEKL. The CDR3 is CASRHVWVGEQYF. CDR3 in DNA: TGCGCCAGCAGGCACGTTTGGGTGGGCGAGCAGTACTTC.

The chain joins TRBV24-1 to TRBJ2-1, with TRBD2 matching over 10 bases. Trimming at V came to 4 bases and at J to 9 bases, leaving 5 bases not matched to a gene. The CDR3 spans 14 residues. Germline V gene data show CDR1 as KGHDR and CDR2 as SFDVKD. The CDR3 region has the DNA TGTGCCACCAGTGAAGCGGGAGGGCGGATTGAGCAGTTCTTC. This encodes CATSEAGGRIEQFF.

The chain couples TRBV2 to TRBJ2-3; no clear D. Germline V gene lookup returns CDR1 SNHLY and CDR2 FYNNEI. The CDR3 has 14 residues. The V and J ends lost 4 bases and 0 bases respectively, with 8 bases between them. Here the CDR3 reads CASSGWGSTDTQYF. CDR3 sequence (DNA): TGTGCCAGCAGTGGGTGGGGTAGCACAGATACGCAGTATTTT.